A single sample is the source of the 2 T cell receptor beta chains below, sequenced in a study of shared clonotypes between healthy human individuals. As defined, naive CD8 cells were CD45RO-negative and positively selected for CCR7, with terminally differentiated effector memory CD45RA+ cells excluded. Profiled with immunoSEQ multiplex PCR; TCRdb holds only in-frame clones, not every one. The sample consists of more than 2 million clones, about 95% of them appearing once. Sequenced: naive CD8+ T cells sorted from blood. Receptors were obtained from a man younger than 30 in good health.

The gene calls are TRBV13 and TRBJ2-1; possibly TRBD1 for D (5 bases). Germline V gene data show CDR1 as PRHDT and CDR2 as FYEKMQ (reference sequence). Deletions cut 1 base from V and 2 bases from J, with 6 bases between. The CDR3 covers 14 residues. In DNA, the CDR3 is TGTGCCAGCAGCTTAGAGGACACCTACAATGAGCAGTTCTTC. Translation gives CASSLEDTYNEQFF.

The chain links TRBV19 to TRBJ1-2; D is ambiguous. Per the germline V gene, CDR1 is LNHDA and CDR2 is SQIVND (reference sequence). The CDR3 has 12 amino acids. With 8 bases removed from V and 2 bases from J, the gap between germline ends came to 9 bases. This CDR3 is CASGWENYGYTF. The CDR3 nucleotides read TGTGCCAGTGGATGGGAGAACTATGGCTACACCTTC.